The clone carrying this T cell receptor beta chain has a count of ten or more. All TCR cDNA molecules were individually tagged with a unique molecular identifier. TCRdb passed the 5' RACE reads through MiXCR, listing each CDR3 protein once. This sample has approximately 40,000 distinct CDR3 sequences, with 5% to 6.5% found just once. This entry is derived from a study of spatial heterogeneity in lung cancer. Across the study: Sequence detection consistently recorded a greater number of beta-chain than alpha-chain sequences.

Time point specified: sample taken at primary tumor resection. The donors comprised 60 to 80 untreated early-stage non-small cell lung cancer patients. The sequenced material consisted of unsorted whole RNA from tumor, nontumor lung or frozen PBMC. V lost 3 bases and J lost 3; bases outside the gene matches: 9. The germline V gene encodes CDR1 KGHSY and CDR2 FQNENV. The CDR3 contains 16 residues. Sequencing was performed on PBMCs, taken at surgery. The sequence was collected from a female donor with early-stage non-small cell lung cancer. The rearrangement uses TRBV16 and TRBJ1-2; 8 positions match TRBD1. Written as DNA, the CDR3 is TGTGCCAGCAGCCACACCGGGACAGGATTTGACTATGGCTACACCTTC. Encoded protein: CASSHTGTGFDYGYTF.